This T cell receptor (beta chain) was recorded in a study of T cells expressing NK-cell markers. UMIs were included in TCR beta cDNA generated by 5'RACE template switching. One entry per CDR3 protein, without DNA, is what TCRdb gives after re-calling the 5' RACE reads. This sample's table has approximately 420,000 distinct CDR3 sequences. The CDR3 has 19 residues. The germline gives CDR1 MNHEY, CDR2 SVGAGI. The sample consisted of blood T cells: a sorted CD56 or NKG2C T cell subset, CD4+ or CD8+ T cells, or bulk PBMC T cells (not recorded which). The source is a woman aged 45-59 years in good health. The V and J genes are TRBV6-5 and TRBJ1-6; TCRdb proposes TRBD1, but this gene call is untestable without DNA. Here the CDR3 reads CASSYSTTGTSSYNSPLHF.